The rows below give T cell receptor beta chains drawn from one sample of a study of blood T cell repertoires in COVID-19. TCRdb keeps only in-frame clones here, not all; method: immunoSEQ multiplex PCR. There are tens of thousands of clones in the sample; about 81% occur only once, and roughly 2.7% lies in the top ten. Sequences were obtained from peripheral blood. The receptors originated from a woman aged 65 to 85 with COVID-19, enrolled during active disease. Both conserved end residues are part of each CDR3. D genes are given only for firm matches. Size values are once, few and many counts, or a class for expanded clones, and some rows have none.

D gene,CDR3 length,J gene,V gene,clone size,CDR3 protein,CDR3 DNA
.,15,TRBJ2-2,TRBV19,.,CASSTMRANTGELFF,TGTGCCAGTAGTACGATGAGGGCAAACACCGGGGAGCTGTTTTTT
TRBD1,13,TRBJ1-1,TRBV29-1,.,CSVGGTGFTEAFF,TGCAGCGTTGGGGGGACAGGGTTCACTGAAGCTTTCTTT
TRBD1,16,TRBJ1-2,TRBV5-1,few,CASSPRGDRAADPGTF,TGCGCCAGCAGCCCGCGAGGAGACAGGGCGGCGGACCCGGGTACCTTC
TRBD1,14,TRBJ2-7,TRBV5-1,.,CASSFETGGYEQYF,TGCGCCAGCAGCTTCGAGACAGGGGGCTACGAGCAGTACTTC
.,15,TRBJ1-2,TRBV6-4,once,CASRPAGTFNYGYTF,TGTGCCAGCAGACCAGCGGGGACCTTTAACTATGGCTACACCTTC
TRBD2,16,TRBJ2-1,TRBV5-4,once,CASSPRTSGSINEQFF,TGTGCCAGCAGCCCAAGGACTAGCGGGAGCATCAATGAGCAGTTCTTC
.,15,TRBJ1-5,TRBV19,.,CASRAPGERRQPQHF,TGTGCCAGTAGGGCCCCAGGGGAAAGGCGTCAGCCCCAGCATTTT
.,14,TRBJ1-2,TRBV18,.,CASSPRTVERGYTF,TGTGCCAGCTCACCGCGGACAGTCGAGAGAGGCTACACCTTC
TRBD2,16,TRBJ2-2,TRBV11-2,.,CASSQLAASNTGELFF,TGTGCCAGCAGCCAACTAGCGGCCTCGAACACCGGGGAGCTGTTTTTT
.,14,TRBJ2-5,TRBV6-2/TRBV6-3,.,CASSYPPPEETQYF,TGTGCCAGCAGTTACCCCCCCCCGGAAGAGACCCAGTACTTC
.,13,TRBJ2-3,TRBV6-6,.,CASNRVRTDTQYF,TGTGCCAGCAACAGGGTGCGGACAGATACGCAGTATTTT
TRBD2,16,TRBJ2-1,TRBV9,once,CASSVASGISYNEQFF,TGTGCCAGCAGCGTAGCTAGCGGGATCTCCTACAATGAGCAGTTCTTC
TRBD1,15,TRBJ2-2,TRBV6-5,.,CASSFNRGNTGELFF,TGTGCCAGCAGTTTTAACAGGGGTAACACCGGGGAGCTGTTTTTT
TRBD1,15,TRBJ1-2,TRBV27,.,CASSLSRTGDYGYTF,TGTGCCAGCAGTTTAAGTAGAACAGGGGACTATGGCTACACCTTC
.,14,TRBJ1-5,TRBV19,.,CASSIQGSNQPQHF,TGTGCCAGTAGTATACAGGGGAGCAATCAGCCCCAGCATTTT
.,14,TRBJ2-2,TRBV7-2,few,CASSLGTVGGELFF,TGTGCCAGCAGCTTAGGGACAGTCGGCGGGGAGCTGTTTTTT